By sample share, the clone carrying this TCR beta chain is medium-sized. TCRdb passed the 5' RACE reads through MiXCR, listing each CDR3 protein once. The sample has 10,000 to 15,000 distinct CDR3 sequences, less than 4.5% seen once; the top ten hold more than 40%. The sample comes from a study of spatial heterogeneity in lung cancer. Regarding time point: sample taken at primary tumor resection. Germline assignment: CDR1 MNHEY and CDR2 SMNVEV (reference sequence). CDR3 length equals 13 residues. The trim removed 1 base at V and 7 bases at J, leaving 4 bases unmatched. This TCR was recovered from a male donor with early-stage non-small cell lung cancer. Here the sequenced sample was PBMCs, taken at surgery. This rearrangement joins TRBV27 to TRBJ2-7, with 7 positions matching TRBD2. This CDR3 is CASSLWGGDEQYF. The CDR3 bases are TGTGCCAGCAGTTTATGGGGGGGGGATGAGCAGTACTTC.